This TCR beta chain was sequenced in a study of siplizumab effects on memory and regulatory T cells. The study's findings and limits: On average, about 70% of mappable alloreactive CD4+ clones were Treg-derived under siplizumab, against about 29% in controls. Naive T cells apparently outstripped memory cells in diversity and seemed major alloresponse contributors.

For every sample, 75,000 to 100,000 TCR templates were assayed. Sequencing used immunoSEQ multiplex PCR; TCRdb keeps in-frame clones, though not all of them. The table has some 7,200 clones, roughly 70% seen once. About this clone: Its antigen is still unknown.

The V gene's germline CDR1 is SGHDT and CDR2 YYEEEE. This CDR3 spans 14 amino acids. V shed 1 base and J shed 4 bases, with 12 bases lying between them. The chain joins TRBV5-6 to TRBJ2-7; D is ambiguous. This TCR was recovered from a human donor in good health. Sequencing used effector memory CD8+ T cells sorted from blood. Subset indicated: unstimulated CD8+ effector memory T cells. The chain's CDR3 is CASSLSPVFYEQYF. In DNA, the CDR3 is TGTGCCAGCAGCTTGAGCCCAGTCTTTTACGAGCAGTACTTC.